Shown below are 5 T cell receptor beta chains from a single sample sequenced in a study of CD8 T cells in Susac syndrome. The RNA input was about 0.5 to 1 ug, and it was reverse transcribed with random hexamers. From the immunoSEQ multiplex PCR reads, TCRdb called clonotypes with MiXCR, one entry per CDR3 protein. This sample yields under 95,000 distinct CDR3 sequences, of which approximately 95% are seen a single time; about 0.45% belongs to the top ten. What was sequenced was CD8+ T cells from PBMCs. These receptors all stem from a human donor with Susac syndrome.

This chain links TRBV11-2 with TRBJ2-1; D remains unclear. CDR1 and CDR2 (germline): SGHAT, FQNNGV. V gave up 5 bases and J gave up 9 bases, with 8 bases separating them. The CDR3 contains 11 residues. The CDR3: CASSQTGEQFF. The CDR3 nucleotides read TGTGCCAGCAGCCAGACTGGTGAGCAGTTCTTC.

The V call is TRBV29-1, the J call TRBJ2-7; D remains ambiguous. Germline CDR1 and CDR2: SQVTM and ANQGSEA. The CDR3 is made up of 13 amino acids. V shed 0 bases and J shed 1 base, with 7 bases lying between them. CDR3 nucleotides: TGCAGCGTTGAAGATGGCTTTTCCTACGAGCAGTACTTC. This gives the protein CSVEDGFSYEQYF.

The table lists this clonotype with a count of one. CDR3 amino acids: CASSQDAGEGVEQYF. In nucleotides, the CDR3 is TGCGCCAGCAGCCAAGATGCTGGAGAGGGGGTCGAGCAGTACTTC. The chain combines TRBV4-1 with TRBJ2-7; TRBD1 might be the D (6 bases). Trimming took off 0 bases at V and 6 bases at J, with 15 bases between the two ends. The CDR3 sequence is 15 residues long. Germline V gene lookup returns CDR1 MGHRA and CDR2 YSYEKL.

The J gene is TRBJ2-1, the V gene TRBV7-9; D might be TRBD1 (6 bases). The CDR3 totals 19 residues. Germline-derived CDR1 and CDR2 are SEHNR and FQNEAQ (reference sequence). The V end lost 5 bases, the J end lost 0 bases, and 23 bases lay between the germline ends. The CDR3 is CASSPGTTGSPFSYNEQFF. The CDR3 DNA follows: TGTGCCAGCAGCCCAGGGACAACGGGAAGCCCTTTCTCCTACAATGAGCAGTTCTTC.

The chain links TRBV29-1 to TRBJ1-1, with D perhaps TRBD1 (6 bases). Germline loops: CDR1 SQVTM, CDR2 ANQGSEA. This CDR3 is 13 amino acids long. V was trimmed by 7 bases and J by 6 bases, leaving 18 bases between them. The CDR3: CSASDRLGAEAFF. The CDR3 DNA sequence: TGCAGCGCTTCCGACAGGTTGGGTGCTGAAGCTTTCTTT.